Sequencing of this T cell receptor (beta chain) was carried out in a study of tumor-infiltrating lymphocytes in primary liver carcinoma. Whole-study context: In every tissue type, samples returned a similar yield of roughly 3.65 to 7.5 million productive TCRbeta reads. The study, taken as a whole, reports: Top-250-clone fractions were significantly higher in tumors than in blood (p = 0.039).

Concerning this clonotype: Its target is unknown. Relative to the germline gene, one junction end is altered; a read error may explain this.

Germline DNA was also extracted, with blood RNA taken from unsorted whole blood. Prior to surgery, approximately 4 milliliters of peripheral blood were drawn. A primer in the constant region served to generate TCR beta cDNA from roughly 450 ng of total RNA. What produced the TCR beta libraries was three nested multiplex PCR rounds using slightly modified ARM-PCR. The first two PCR rounds, around 10 cycles each, used TRBV1-TRBV30 forward primers and a C-beta reverse primer. TCRdb passed the multiplex PCR reads through MiXCR, listing each CDR3 protein once. The repertoire holds roughly 330,000 distinct CDR3 sequences, less than 70% seen once, with under 8.5% in the top ten. The CDR3 spans 18 residues. Germline lookup yields CDR1 WSHSY and CDR2 SAAADI.

The J gene is TRBJ2-5, the V gene TRBV10-2; either TRBD1 or TRBD2 may supply D (5 bases each). The sequence derives from a man aged 35 to 55 with primary liver carcinoma and hepatitis B virus infection. Material for sequencing was peripheral blood. In DNA form, the CDR3 reads TGCGCCAGCCGTGAGTCCAGGGACCTAACAACTACCCAAGAGACCCAGTACTTC. It specifies CASRESRDLTTTQETQYF.